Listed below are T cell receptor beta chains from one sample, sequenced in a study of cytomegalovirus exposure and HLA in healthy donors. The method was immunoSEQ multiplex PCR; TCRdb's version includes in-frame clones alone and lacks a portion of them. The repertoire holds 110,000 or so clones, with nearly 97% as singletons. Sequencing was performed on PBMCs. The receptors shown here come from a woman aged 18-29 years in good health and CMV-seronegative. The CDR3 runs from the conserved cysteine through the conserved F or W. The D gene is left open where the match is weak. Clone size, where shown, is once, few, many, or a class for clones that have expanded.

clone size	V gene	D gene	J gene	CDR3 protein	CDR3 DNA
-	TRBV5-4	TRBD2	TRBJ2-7	CASRRTSGSGYEQYF	TGTGCCAGCAGGCGTACTAGCGGGTCCGGGTACGAGCAGTACTTC
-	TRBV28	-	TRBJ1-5	CASTLTLRQYQPQHF	TGTGCCAGCACCCTGACCTTAAGACAATATCAGCCCCAGCATTTT
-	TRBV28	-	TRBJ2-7	CASSANGYEQYF	TGTGCCAGCAGCGCAAACGGGTACGAGCAGTACTTC
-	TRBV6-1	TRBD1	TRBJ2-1	CASSNDRGRKEEQFF	TGTGCCAGCAGTAATGACAGGGGGCGAAAGGAGGAGCAGTTCTTC
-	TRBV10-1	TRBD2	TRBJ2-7	CARAHSGLPGSYEQYF	TGCGCCAGGGCTCATAGCGGGCTGCCCGGATCCTACGAGCAGTACTTC
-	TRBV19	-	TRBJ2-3	CASSGDSTDTQYF	TGTGCCAGTAGCGGGGATAGCACAGATACGCAGTATTTT
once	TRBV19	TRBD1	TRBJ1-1	CASRGTVNTEAFF	TGTGCCAGTAGGGGGACAGTGAACACTGAAGCTTTCTTT
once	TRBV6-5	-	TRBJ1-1	CASMEGQGNTEAFF	TGTGCCAGCATGGAAGGGCAGGGTAACACTGAAGCTTTCTTT
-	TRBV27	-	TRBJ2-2	CASSPLHTGELFF	TGTGCCAGCAGCCCACTACACACCGGGGAGCTGTTTTTT
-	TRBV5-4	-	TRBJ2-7	CASSGRLGSYEQYF	TGTGCCAGCAGCGGCCGACTCGGGTCCTACGAGCAGTACTTC
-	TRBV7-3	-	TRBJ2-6	CASSLAQQRVPGANVLTF	TGTGCCAGCAGCTTAGCACAGCAGAGAGTACCTGGGGCCAACGTCCTGACTTTC
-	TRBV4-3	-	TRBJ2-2	CASSHRVRTGELFF	TGCGCCAGCAGCCACAGGGTGAGGACCGGGGAGCTGTTTTTT
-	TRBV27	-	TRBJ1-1	CASSFSTGGIENTEAFF	TGTGCCAGCAGTTTCTCGACCGGGGGTATAGAGAACACTGAAGCTTTCTTT
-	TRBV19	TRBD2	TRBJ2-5	CASSMERGTSAFARETQYF	TGTGCCAGTAGTATGGAGCGGGGGACTAGCGCCTTTGCACGAGAGACCCAGTACTTC
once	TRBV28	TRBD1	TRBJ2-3	CASSFARTGFRDTQYF	TGTGCCAGCAGTTTTGCCAGGACAGGATTCAGGGATACGCAGTATTTT
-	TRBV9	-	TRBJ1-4	CASSARQTLANEKLFF	TGTGCCAGCAGCGCGAGACAGACCTTGGCTAATGAAAAACTGTTTTTT